This paragraph reports one T cell receptor (beta chain). The assay was immunoSEQ multiplex PCR, and TCRdb's table has in-frame clones only and misses some. The sample includes tens of thousands of clones, 75% to 90% of them seen just once. CDR3 length: 12 residues. V lost 6 bases and J lost 10; bases outside the gene matches: 4. Looked up from germline, CDR1 is MNHEY and CDR2 is SVGAGI. The source of the sample is a study of OX40 agonist ivuxolimab in advanced cancers. Study-level background: Averaging roughly 60 years in age, with a range of about 23 to 90, the cohort was approximately 84% male.

The source material was CD4+ or CD8+ T cells sorted from blood, sampled in a trial of the OX40 agonist ivuxolimab. The chain carries TRBV6-5 and TRBJ2-1; 9 positions agree with TRBD1. The sequence was collected from an adult with an advanced solid tumor such as melanoma, head and neck, liver or kidney cancer. This CDR3 is CASRTGTGEQFF. DNA of the CDR3: TGTGCCAGCAGGACCGGGACAGGGGAGCAGTTCTTC.